A single sample is the source of the 4 T cell receptor beta chains below, sequenced in a study of OX40 agonist ivuxolimab in advanced cancers. Repertoires were generated with immunoSEQ multiplex PCR, while TCRdb's copy carries only in-frame clones and drops some. In the table there are about 83,000 clones, about 88% of which are singletons. The sample here was CD4+ or CD8+ T cells sorted from blood, taken in a trial of the OX40 agonist ivuxolimab. Receptors were obtained from an adult with an advanced solid tumor such as melanoma, head and neck, liver or kidney cancer.

The V and J genes are TRBV2 and TRBJ2-3; the match to TRBD2 covers 10 bases. V shed 3 bases, J shed 4 bases, and the junction held 4 bases outside the gene matches. This CDR3 region has 15 residues. Germline V gene sequence: CDR1 SNHLY, CDR2 FYNNEI. The CDR3 nucleotides read TGTGCCAGCAGTGATTTAGCGGGGGGCCCAGATACGCAGTATTTT. Translated: CASSDLAGGPDTQYF.

This sequence joins TRBV7-9 and TRBJ2-3; D remains unclear. The V end was cut by 1 base, the J end by 1 base, with 9 bases between. This CDR3 comprises 15 residues. Germline V lookup: CDR1 SEHNR, CDR2 FQNEAQ (reference sequence). The DNA of the CDR3 is TGTGCCAGCAGCTTAGGTTCTGCCCGCACAGATACGCAGTATTTT. Its protein product is CASSLGSARTDTQYF. Together with reference TRBV7-9 and TRBJ2-3, the CDR3 gives the full variable domain: DTGVSQNPRHKITKRGQNVTFRCDPISEHNRLYWYRQTLGQGPEFLTYFQNEAQLEKSRLLSDRFSAERPKGSFSTLEIQRTEQGDSAMYLCASSLGSARTDTQYFGPGTRLTVL.

The chain is built from TRBV7-9 and TRBJ1-6; D is ambiguous. This CDR3 region has 13 residues. Trimming took off 1 base at V and 14 bases at J, with 12 bases between the two ends. From germline, CDR1 is SEHNR and CDR2 FQNEAQ (reference sequence). This chain's CDR3 is CASSLGEGPSLHF. The CDR3 region has the DNA TGTGCCAGCAGCTTAGGAGAGGGCCCTTCCCTCCACTTT.

V usage is TRBV28 and J usage is TRBJ1-3, with D uncertain. The CDR3 runs to 14 residues. The germline gives CDR1 MDHEN, CDR2 SYDVKM. V shed 8 bases and J shed 0 bases, with 11 bases lying between them. CDR3 sequence (DNA): TGTGCCAGCGGTGAGGAATACTCTGGAAACACCATATATTTT. This gives the protein CASGEEYSGNTIYF.